Listed below are T cell receptor beta chains from one sample, sequenced in a study of blood T cells in healthy people across ages. MiXCR, run by TCRdb on the 5' RACE reads, gives a single entry per CDR3 protein. This sample carries 650,000 to 1,000,000 distinct CDR3 sequences, 30% to 45% of them seen once, and the ten largest clones take 13%. Specimen: blood. The receptor source for this set is a man between 18 and 35 years old in good health. CDR3s include the opening cysteine and the closing phenylalanine or tryptophan. Fields, in order: V gene, clone size, J gene, D gene, CDR3 DNA, CDR3 protein. The D gene is left open where the match is weak. Size values are once, few and many counts, or a class for expanded clones, and some rows have none.

>TRBV13|.|TRBJ1-2|.
TGTGCCAGCAGCTTATTCCCCCCCTCTAACAATGGCTACACCTTC
CASSLFPPSNNGYTF
>TRBV7-9|few|TRBJ1-6|.
TGTGCCAGCAGCTCAGGCCCTGTCTCAACCCACTTT
CASSSGPVSTHF
>TRBV30|few|TRBJ2-7|.
TGTGCCTGGAGTAGACGAATCTCCTACGAGCAGTACTTC
CAWSRRISYEQYF
>TRBV29-1|many|TRBJ2-1|.
TGCAGCGTCCGGGACGGCCCCAATGAGCAGTTCTTC
CSVRDGPNEQFF
>TRBV29-1|.|TRBJ2-3|TRBD2
TGCAGCGTTACTTCGGGACTAGCGGGAGGAAGCACAGATACGCAGTATTTT
CSVTSGLAGGSTDTQYF
>TRBV19|.|TRBJ2-1|.
TGTCCCCCCTGGGGGCGCCCAAAAGTGAATGAGCAGTTCTTC
CPPWGRPKVNEQFF
>TRBV3-1|few|TRBJ2-1|TRBD2
TGTGCCAGCAGCCCCACCGGGACTAGTGACAATGAGCAGTTCTTC
CASSPTGTSDNEQFF
>TRBV20-1|.|TRBJ2-7|.
TGCAGTGCTAGAAGGCAGGAAAACGAGCAGTACTTC
CSARRQENEQYF
>TRBV20-1|few|TRBJ2-7|.
TGCAGTGCTACCAGGGGAGGTCGCAACGCGGGCGAGCAGTACTTC
CSATRGGRNAGEQYF
>TRBV7-2|many|TRBJ2-7|.
TGTGCCAGCAGCTTAGAGGATTTCTACGAGCAGTACTTC
CASSLEDFYEQYF
>TRBV7-2|few|TRBJ2-2|TRBD1
TGTGCCAGCAGCCCCCCAGGGGGCGCGAACACCGGGGAGCTGTTTTTT
CASSPPGGANTGELFF
>TRBV20-1|.|TRBJ1-1|.
TGCAGTGCTAGGGGTCGTGCCAGCAACACTGAAGCTTTCTTT
CSARGRASNTEAFF
>TRBV10-3|few|TRBJ1-6|TRBD1
TGTGCCATCAGTACGGACAGGACACCCAATTCACCCCTCCACTTT
CAISTDRTPNSPLHF
>TRBV7-9|many|TRBJ2-7|TRBD2
TGTGCCAGCAGCCCAAGCGGGGGTAGCTACGAGCAGTACTTC
CASSPSGGSYEQYF
>TRBV20-1|.|TRBJ1-2|.
TGCAGTGCTAGGAATACCTTACAGGGAAGGGTCGTCTATGGCTACACCTTC
CSARNTLQGRVVYGYTF
>TRBV29-1|.|TRBJ2-4|.
TGCAGCGTTGAGGCAAAACTAGCCAAAAACATTCAGTACTTC
CSVEAKLAKNIQYF
>TRBV12-3/TRBV12-4|few|TRBJ2-7|.
TGTGCCAGCAGGCCGAACCTGGGACCTACCCAGTACTTC
CASRPNLGPTQYF
>TRBV6-6|.|TRBJ1-5|.
TGTGCCAGCAGTTACTCGATGGGGGATAGCAATCAGCCCCAGCATTTT
CASSYSMGDSNQPQHF
>TRBV20-1|many|TRBJ2-1|.
TGCAGTGCTAGAGATATCCCCTCGGGACAGTTCTTC
CSARDIPSGQFF
>TRBV12-3/TRBV12-4|.|TRBJ1-1|.
TGTGCCAGCATACGTGGGAGAATGAACACTGAAGCTTTCTTT
CASIRGRMNTEAFF
>TRBV6-2/TRBV6-3|.|TRBJ1-1|.
TGTGCCAGCAGTCCTCATACGGGACGTAGGATTGAAGCTTTCTTT
CASSPHTGRRIEAFF
>TRBV12-3/TRBV12-4|few|TRBJ1-4|.
TGTGCCAGCAGTTTATTATTGACAGCTGAAAAACTGTTTTTT
CASSLLLTAEKLFF
>TRBV15|.|TRBJ2-6|.
TGTGCCACCAGCAGACCGGGAGCAGGGTTTTTATCTGGGGCCAACGTCCTGACTTTC
CATSRPGAGFLSGANVLTF
>TRBV29-1|many|TRBJ2-3|.
TGCAGCGTTGAAGAAGGCGAGTATTCGCAGTATTTT
CSVEEGEYSQYF
>TRBV29-1|.|TRBJ1-1|.
TGCAGCGTTGACCGGAGCCGGACTGAAGCTTTCTTT
CSVDRSRTEAFF
>TRBV5-1|few|TRBJ2-3|TRBD1
TGCGCCAGCAGCTTGTCCCACGACAGGGGCACAGATACGCAGTATTTT
CASSLSHDRGTDTQYF
>TRBV5-1|.|TRBJ1-1|.
TGCGCCAGCAGCTTACCGGAGTTAGATACTGAAGCTTTCTTT
CASSLPELDTEAFF
>TRBV12-3/TRBV12-4|.|TRBJ2-2|.
TGTGCCAGCAGCCCCATACACCGAGTTCACACCGGGGAGCTGTTTTTT
CASSPIHRVHTGELFF
>TRBV4-1|.|TRBJ2-1|.
TGCGCCAGCAGCCAAGATTGGGGGAGCTCCTACAATGAGCAGTTCTTC
CASSQDWGSSYNEQFF
>TRBV12-3/TRBV12-4|.|TRBJ1-5|.
TGTGCCAGCACAGGCTATAGCAATCAGCCCCAGCATTTT
CASTGYSNQPQHF
>TRBV7-2|.|TRBJ2-1|TRBD1
TGTGCCAGCAGCTTCGACAGGGGCGCTCGTCCTGAGCAGTTCTTC
CASSFDRGARPEQFF
>TRBV20-1|few|TRBJ1-4|TRBD1
TGCAGTGCAGAACCGGGACAGGGATGGAAAGGAACTAATGAAAAACTGTTTTTT
CSAEPGQGWKGTNEKLFF
>TRBV7-2|.|TRBJ2-1|.
TGTGCCAGCGGCCTACCCGACAACAATGAGCAGTTCTTC
CASGLPDNNEQFF
>TRBV24-1|few|TRBJ2-5|.
TGTGCCACCAGTGATTTGCCCGGCCAAGAGACCCAGTACTTC
CATSDLPGQETQYF
>TRBV19|.|TRBJ1-5|.
TGTGCCAGTAGTTTTGGATGGAATAGCAATCAGCCCCAGCATTTT
CASSFGWNSNQPQHF
>TRBV20-1|few|TRBJ2-5|.
TGCAGTGCTAGAGATTCAGGGTGGGGAGAGACCCAGTACTTC
CSARDSGWGETQYF
>TRBV4-3|.|TRBJ2-1|TRBD1
TGCGCCAGCAGCCGAGACCAGGGGGCGCCGTACAATGAGCAGTTCTTC
CASSRDQGAPYNEQFF
>TRBV7-9|.|TRBJ1-2|.
TGTGCCAGCAGGCAACCCGGGATTAATTTTGGCTACACCTTC
CASRQPGINFGYTF
>TRBV27|few|TRBJ1-2|.
TGTGCCAGCAGCCCAAGGGAAGGCGGCTACACCTTC
CASSPREGGYTF
>TRBV28|.|TRBJ1-5|.
TGTGCCGGCAAGGGGAGCAATCAGCCCCAGCATTTT
CAGKGSNQPQHF
>TRBV20-1|many|TRBJ1-2|.
TGCAGTGCCCTTCTCATTTCGGGTAGGAGTGGCTACACCTTC
CSALLISGRSGYTF
>TRBV20-1|few|TRBJ1-6|.
TGCAGTGCTACCCCGGGGAAATTGACATCAAGCTCCTATAATTCACCCCTCCACTTT
CSATPGKLTSSSYNSPLHF
>TRBV6-2/TRBV6-3|.|TRBJ2-3|.
TGTGCCAGCAGCCCGCGGGCGCGGGGGCTGGGCACAGATACGCAGTATTTT
CASSPRARGLGTDTQYF
>TRBV4-1|few|TRBJ2-2|.
TGCGCCAGCAGCCTTCCAGGGGTTCCCCTCCCGAACACCGGGGAGCTGTTTTTT
CASSLPGVPLPNTGELFF
>TRBV4-3|many|TRBJ1-2|TRBD1
TGCGCCAGCAGCCCGCAGGGGGGTGCGAACTATGGCTACACCTTC
CASSPQGGANYGYTF
>TRBV12-3/TRBV12-4|few|TRBJ1-4|.
TGTGCCAGCAGGGACTCAGGGTCAACTAATGAAAAACTGTTTTTT
CASRDSGSTNEKLFF
>TRBV30|.|TRBJ2-1|TRBD2
TGTGCCTGGAGTGCGGGACTAGCGGTTAGCTCCTACAATGAGCAGTTCTTC
CAWSAGLAVSSYNEQFF
>TRBV20-1|many|TRBJ2-5|.
TGCAGTGCGCCGAACCCTCTAGGAAATCAAGAGACCCAGTACTTC
CSAPNPLGNQETQYF
>TRBV7-9|.|TRBJ2-3|TRBD1
TGTGCCAGCAGCTTCTCTCAGGGGGCCCCCCGCACAGATACGCAGTATTTT
CASSFSQGAPRTDTQYF
>TRBV27|.|TRBJ2-4|.
TGTGCCAGCATAGGGGACAACGGCATTCAGTACTTC
CASIGDNGIQYF
>TRBV12-3/TRBV12-4|few|TRBJ2-7|TRBD2
TGTGCCAGCAGTTCCGAGCGGGGGGTCACCAACGAGCAGTACTTC
CASSSERGVTNEQYF
>TRBV5-1|few|TRBJ2-1|.
TGCGCCAGCAGCTTGGCACAGAGCTCCTACAATGAGCAGTTCTTC
CASSLAQSSYNEQFF
>TRBV15|.|TRBJ2-7|.
TGTGCCACCAGCTTGACCCAAGGGGCGTTAAGCTACGAGCAGTACTTC
CATSLTQGALSYEQYF
>TRBV7-2|many|TRBJ1-1|TRBD1
TGTGCCAGCACTCCTGACAGGGTAAACACTGAAGCTTTCTTT
CASTPDRVNTEAFF
>TRBV4-2|.|TRBJ2-3|.
TGTGCCAGCAGCCAGACCAGCGCGTTGGATACGCAGTATTTT
CASSQTSALDTQYF
>TRBV11-2|.|TRBJ2-4|.
TGTGCCAGCAGCCACGCGGGTACTAGCATCGATGAGCAGTACTTC
CASSHAGTSIDEQYF
>TRBV6-5|.|TRBJ1-2|.
TGTGCCAGCAGTTACTCGAAAGGGAGGAACTATGGCTACACCTTC
CASSYSKGRNYGYTF
>TRBV20-1|.|TRBJ1-1|.
TGCAGTGATAACGCGCGGGCGAGGAACACTGAAGCTTTCTTT
CSDNARARNTEAFF
>TRBV4-3|few|TRBJ1-2|.
TGCGCCAGCAGCCAAGGTCCGGACTTGGGACGTGGCTACACCTTC
CASSQGPDLGRGYTF